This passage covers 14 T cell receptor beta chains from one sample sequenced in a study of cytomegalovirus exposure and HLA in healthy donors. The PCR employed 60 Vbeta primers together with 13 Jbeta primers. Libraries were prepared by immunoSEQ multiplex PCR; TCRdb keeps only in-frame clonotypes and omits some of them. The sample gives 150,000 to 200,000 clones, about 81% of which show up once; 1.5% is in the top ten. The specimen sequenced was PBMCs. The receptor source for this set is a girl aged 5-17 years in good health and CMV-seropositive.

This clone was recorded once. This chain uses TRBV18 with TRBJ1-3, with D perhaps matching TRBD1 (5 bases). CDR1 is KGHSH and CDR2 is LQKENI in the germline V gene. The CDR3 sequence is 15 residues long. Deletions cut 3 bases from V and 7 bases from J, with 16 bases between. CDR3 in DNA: TGTGCCAGCTCACCGGGACTCTCGGAGACGAACACCATATATTTT. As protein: CASSPGLSETNTIYF.

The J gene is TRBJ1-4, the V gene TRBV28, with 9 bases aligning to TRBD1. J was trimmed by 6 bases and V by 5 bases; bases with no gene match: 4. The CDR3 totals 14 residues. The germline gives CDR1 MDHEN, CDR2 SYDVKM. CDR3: CASSNTGGDEKLFF. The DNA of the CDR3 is TGTGCCAGCAGTAACACAGGGGGCGATGAAAAACTGTTTTTT. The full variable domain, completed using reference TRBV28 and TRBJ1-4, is DVKVTQSSRYLVKRTGEKVFLECVQDMDHENMFWYRQDPGLGLRLIYFSYDVKMKEKGDIPEGYSVSREKKERFSLILESASTNQTSMYLCASSNTGGDEKLFFGSGTQLSVL.

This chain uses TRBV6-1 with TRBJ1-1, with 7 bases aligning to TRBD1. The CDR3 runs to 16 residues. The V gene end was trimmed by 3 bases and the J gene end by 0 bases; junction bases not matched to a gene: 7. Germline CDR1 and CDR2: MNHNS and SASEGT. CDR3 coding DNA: TGTGCCAGCAGTGATTTGGCAGGGGGTGTGAACACTGAAGCTTTCTTT. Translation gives CASSDLAGGVNTEAFF.

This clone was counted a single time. DNA for the CDR3: TGTGCCAGTAGTATTCGACAGGGGACCTATGGCTACACCTTC. This codes for CASSIRQGTYGYTF. The chain has TRBV19 and TRBJ1-2, with TRBD1 matching over 8 bases. The CDR3 contains 14 residues. V lost 3 bases, J lost 4 bases, and 4 bases stayed unmatched. Looked up from germline, CDR1 is LNHDA and CDR2 is SQIVND (reference sequence).

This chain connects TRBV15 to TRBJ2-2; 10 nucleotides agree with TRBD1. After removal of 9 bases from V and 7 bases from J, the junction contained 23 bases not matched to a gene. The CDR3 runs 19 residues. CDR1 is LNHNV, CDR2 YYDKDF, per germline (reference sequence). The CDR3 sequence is CATTSGTGDEREWHGELFF. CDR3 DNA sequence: TGTGCCACGACCTCGGGGACAGGGGATGAGCGGGAGTGGCACGGGGAGCTGTTTTTT.

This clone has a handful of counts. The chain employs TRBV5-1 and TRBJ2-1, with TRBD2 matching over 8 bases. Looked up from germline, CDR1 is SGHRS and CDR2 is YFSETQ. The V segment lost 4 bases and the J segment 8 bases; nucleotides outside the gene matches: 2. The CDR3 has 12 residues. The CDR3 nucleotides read TGCGCCAGCAGCCTGACTAGCGATGAGCAGTTCTTC. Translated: CASSLTSDEQFF.

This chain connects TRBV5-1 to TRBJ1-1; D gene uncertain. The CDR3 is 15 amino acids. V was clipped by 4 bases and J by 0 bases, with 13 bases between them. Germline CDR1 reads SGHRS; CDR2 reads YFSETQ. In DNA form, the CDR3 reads TGCGCCAGCAGCCCGACCGACACCTTGAACACTGAAGCTTTCTTT. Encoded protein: CASSPTDTLNTEAFF.

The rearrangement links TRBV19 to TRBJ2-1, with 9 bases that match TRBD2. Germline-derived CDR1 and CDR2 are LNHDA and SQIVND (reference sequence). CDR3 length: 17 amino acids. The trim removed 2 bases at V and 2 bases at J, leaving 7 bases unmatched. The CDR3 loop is CASSINLAGATYNEQFF. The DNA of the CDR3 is TGTGCCAGTAGTATAAACTTAGCGGGGGCCACCTACAATGAGCAGTTCTTC. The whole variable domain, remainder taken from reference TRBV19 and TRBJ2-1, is DGGITQSPKYLFRKEGQNVTLSCEQNLNHDAMYWYRQDPGQGLRLIYYSQIVNDFQKGDIAEGYSVSREKKESFPLTVTSAQKNPTAFYLCASSINLAGATYNEQFFGPGTRLTVL.

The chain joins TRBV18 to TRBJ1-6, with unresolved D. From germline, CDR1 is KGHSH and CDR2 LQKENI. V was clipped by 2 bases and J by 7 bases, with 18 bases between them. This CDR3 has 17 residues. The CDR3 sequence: CASSPVKLGILNSPLHF. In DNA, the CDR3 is TGTGCCAGCTCACCAGTAAAGCTCGGGATTTTAAATTCACCCCTCCACTTT.

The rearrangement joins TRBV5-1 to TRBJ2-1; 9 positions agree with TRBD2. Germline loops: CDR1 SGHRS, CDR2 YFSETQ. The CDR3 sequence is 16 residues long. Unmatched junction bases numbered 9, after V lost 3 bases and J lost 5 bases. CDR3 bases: TGCGCCAGCAGCTGGGGGGGACTAGCAGGTAACAATGAGCAGTTCTTC. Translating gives CASSWGGLAGNNEQFF. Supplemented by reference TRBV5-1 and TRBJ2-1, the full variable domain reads KAGVTQTPRYLIKTRGQQVTLSCSPISGHRSVSWYQQTPGQGLQFLFEYFSETQRNKGNFPGRFSGRQFSNSRSEMNVSTLELGDSALYLCASSWGGLAGNNEQFFGPGTRLTVL.

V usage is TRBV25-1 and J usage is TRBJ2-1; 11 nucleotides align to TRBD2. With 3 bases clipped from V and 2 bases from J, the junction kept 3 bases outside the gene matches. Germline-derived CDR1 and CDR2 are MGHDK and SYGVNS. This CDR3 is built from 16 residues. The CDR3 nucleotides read TGTGCCAGCAGTGACCTTAGCGGGGGGGCCTACAATGAGCAGTTCTTC. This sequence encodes CASSDLSGGAYNEQFF.

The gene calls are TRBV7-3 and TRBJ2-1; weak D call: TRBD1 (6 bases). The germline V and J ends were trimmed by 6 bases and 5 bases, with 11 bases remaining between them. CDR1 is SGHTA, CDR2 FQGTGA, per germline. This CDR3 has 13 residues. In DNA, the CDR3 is TGTGCCAGCAGGGGCAGGGGCGACAATGAGCAGTTCTTC. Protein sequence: CASRGRGDNEQFF. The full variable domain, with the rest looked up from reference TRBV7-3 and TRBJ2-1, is GAGVSQTPSNKVTEKGKYVELRCDPISGHTALYWYRQSLGQGPEFLIYFQGTGAADDSGLPNDRFFAVRPEGSVSTLKIQRTERGDSAVYLCASRGRGDNEQFFGPGTRLTVL.

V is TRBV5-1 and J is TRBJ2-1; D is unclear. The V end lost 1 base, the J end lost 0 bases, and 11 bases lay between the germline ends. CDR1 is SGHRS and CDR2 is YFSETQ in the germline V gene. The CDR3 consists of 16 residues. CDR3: CASSLIDGGSYNEQFF. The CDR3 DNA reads TGCGCCAGCAGCTTGATAGATGGCGGCTCCTACAATGAGCAGTTCTTC.

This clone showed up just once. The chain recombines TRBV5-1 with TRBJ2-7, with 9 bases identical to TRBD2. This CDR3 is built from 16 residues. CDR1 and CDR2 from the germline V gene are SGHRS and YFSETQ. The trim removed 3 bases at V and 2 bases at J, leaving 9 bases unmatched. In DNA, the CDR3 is TGCGCCAGCAGCTCCGGCGCTAGCGGGAATACCTACGAGCAGTACTTC. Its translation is CASSSGASGNTYEQYF.